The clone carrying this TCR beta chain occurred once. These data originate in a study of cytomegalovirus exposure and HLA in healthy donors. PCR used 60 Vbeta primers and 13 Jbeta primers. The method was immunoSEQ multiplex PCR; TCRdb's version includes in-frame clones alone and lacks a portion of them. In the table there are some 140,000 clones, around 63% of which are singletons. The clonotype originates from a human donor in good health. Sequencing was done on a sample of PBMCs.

CDR3 bases: TGCGCCAGCAGCCAAATAGGGGACAGGGGCGAGCAGTACTTC. This encodes CASSQIGDRGEQYF. The chain uses TRBV4-1 and TRBJ2-7; 10 bases agree with TRBD1. The trim removed 2 bases at V and 6 bases at J, leaving 4 bases unmatched. Germline CDR1 MGHRA, CDR2 YSYEKL. CDR3 length: 14 amino acids.